The 31 T cell receptor beta chains reported below all come from one sample, sequenced in a study of regulatory T cells in long-lasting Graves disease. The time point here: persistent/refractory GD, antithyroid drugs over 5 years with positive TRAb. Extracted PBMC RNA gave rise to the TCR library. iRepertoire HTBI primers and Arm-PCR of CDR3 regions built TCR beta libraries. TCRdb reprocessed the multiplex PCR reads with MiXCR, giving one entry per CDR3 protein. The data hold 400,000 to 500,000 distinct CDR3 sequences, with roughly 21% observed a single time. Sequencing used peripheral blood mononuclear cells (PBMCs), obtained when the disease was refractory, from a patient treated with antithyroid drugs. All receptors derive from a female donor with Graves disease.

This clonotype was seen many times. The genes are TRBV2 and TRBJ2-7, with 8 nucleotides matching TRBD2. Germline V gives CDR1 SNHLY, CDR2 FYNNEI. The CDR3 spans 14 residues. V dropped 6 bases and J dropped 5; count of bases not matched to a gene: 9. CDR3 nucleotide sequence: TGTGCCAGCAGGGAGCGGGAGTCCATAGACGAGCAGTACTTC. Translation gives CASRERESIDEQYF. Combining the CDR3 with reference TRBV2 and TRBJ2-7 gives the whole variable domain EPEVTQTPSHQVTQMGQEVILRCVPISNHLYFYWYRQILGQKVEFLVSFYNNEISEKSEIFDDQFSVERPDGSNFTLKIRSTKLEDSAMYFCASRERESIDEQYFGPGTRLTVT.

The CDR3 spells CATSTGTGDSEQYF. CDR3 DNA: TGTGCCACCAGCACTGGGACAGGGGATAGCGAGCAGTACTTC. V usage is TRBV15 and J usage is TRBJ2-7; 10 bases map to TRBD1. This CDR3 contains 14 residues. The ends lost 4 bases at V and 6 bases at J; junction bases unmatched: 6. Per the germline V gene, CDR1 is LNHNV and CDR2 is YYDKDF (reference sequence).

V gene TRBV14 combines with J gene TRBJ2-7; the D gene is possibly TRBD1 (6 bases). Between the trimmed V and J ends, which lost 0 bases and 10 bases, there was a span of 10 bases. Germline values: CDR1 SGHDN, CDR2 FVKESK. The CDR3 is 12 amino acids. The CDR3 reads CASSQDGTTQYF. CDR3 DNA sequence: TGTGCCAGCAGCCAAGATGGGACAACACAGTACTTC.

V and J are TRBV2 and TRBJ2-3; no reliable D call. The CDR3 contains 11 residues. The V end was cut by 2 bases, the J end by 6 bases, with 3 bases between. Germline V CDR1 and CDR2: SNHLY, FYNNEI. The DNA for the CDR3 is TGTGCCAGCAGTGAAAAGGATACGCAGTATTTT. It translates to CASSEKDTQYF.

The V gene is TRBV28, the J gene TRBJ2-5; TRBD2 agrees at 14 bases. The junction had 17 bases not matched to a gene; V was cut back by 3 bases and J by 5 bases. Germline-derived CDR1 and CDR2 are MDHEN and SYDVKM. The CDR3 extends over 20 amino acids. CDR3 protein: CASSFWAQAGLAGERETQYF. CDR3 nucleotide sequence: TGTGCCAGCAGTTTTTGGGCGCAGGCGGGACTAGCGGGAGAGCGGGAGACCCAGTACTTC.

The table lists this clonotype with many counts. The chain couples TRBV10-2 to TRBJ1-2; D might be TRBD1 (5 bases). Trimming removed 0 bases at V and 5 bases at J, with 16 bases between. Germline lookup yields CDR1 WSHSY and CDR2 SAAADI. CDR3 size: 16 residues. CDR3 nucleotides: TGCGCCAGCAGTGAGTCAAAGAGTTCGGGGGATTATGGCTACACCTTC. It specifies CASSESKSSGDYGYTF.

The chain carries TRBV9 and TRBJ2-7, with D perhaps matching TRBD2 (6 bases). The CDR3 loop spans 13 amino acids. Germline lookup yields CDR1 SGDLS and CDR2 YYNGEE. V was shortened by 2 bases and J by 7 bases, with 13 bases between the two germline ends. CDR3 in DNA: TGTGCCAGCAGCGTCTATTCGGAGGGGGAGCAGTACTTC. Translated: CASSVYSEGEQYF.

Ten or more counts support this clonotype. This chain links TRBV2 with TRBJ2-5, with 8 positions matching TRBD1. The CDR3 totals 15 residues. Per germline, CDR1 SNHLY and CDR2 FYNNEI. Trimming removed 3 bases from V and 2 bases from J; junction bases left unmatched: 5. The CDR3 nucleotides are TGTGCCAGCAGTGATCGAGGACAGGGACAAGAGACCCAGTACTTC. It is translated as CASSDRGQGQETQYF.

This chain uses TRBV19 with TRBJ2-2, with 7 bases identical to TRBD2. The CDR3 has 17 residues. Germline V gene data show CDR1 as LNHDA and CDR2 as SQIVND (reference sequence). Unmatched junction bases numbered 10, after V lost 6 bases and J lost 0 bases. CDR3 sequence: CASSSPWEGTNTGELFF. The CDR3 DNA reads TGTGCCAGTAGCAGCCCCTGGGAGGGGACGAACACCGGGGAGCTGTTTTTT.

This clonotype was seen repeatedly, ten times or more. The chain is built from TRBV6-1 and TRBJ1-3; D gene ambiguous. Germline loops: CDR1 MNHNS, CDR2 SASEGT. There are 15 residues in the CDR3. V lost 1 base to trimming and J lost 0 bases, with 7 bases between them. The CDR3 DNA sequence: TGTGCCAGCAGTGAAGGGTTCTTCTCTGGAAACACCATATATTTT. Translating it yields CASSEGFFSGNTIYF.

V and J are TRBV6-5 and TRBJ1-5; weak D call: TRBD1 (5 bases). Germline V gives CDR1 MNHEY, CDR2 SVGAGI. Between the trimmed V and J ends, which lost 2 bases and 0 bases, there was a span of 8 bases. The CDR3 runs to 15 residues. CDR3 residues: CASSYRQPSNQPQHF. As DNA, the CDR3 is TGTGCCAGCAGTTACCGACAGCCTAGCAATCAGCCCCAGCATTTT.

V usage is TRBV28 and J usage is TRBJ2-3; TRBD1 aligns across 8 bases. The CDR3 extends over 15 amino acids. Per germline, CDR1 MDHEN and CDR2 SYDVKM. Unmatched junction bases numbered 10, after V lost 10 bases and J lost 1 base. The CDR3 DNA reads as TGTGCCACACAGGGGGAGTGGTTCGGCACAGATACGCAGTATTTT. It yields the protein CATQGEWFGTDTQYF.

This clonotype was observed at least ten times. The chain uses TRBV30 and TRBJ1-1; D uncertain. Germline V lookup: CDR1 GTSNPN, CDR2 SVGIG (reference sequence). The V gene lost 7 bases and the J gene lost 1 base, with 10 bases spanning the gap. The CDR3 covers 12 residues. Here the CDR3 DNA reads TGTGCCTCTGACACCAGGAACACTGAAGCTTTCTTT. Translated: CASDTRNTEAFF. Full variable domain (outside the CDR3, taken from reference TRBV30 and TRBJ1-1): SQTIHQWPATLVQPVGSPLSLECTVEGTSNPNLYWYRQAAGRGLQLLFYSVGIGQISSEVPQNLSASRPQDRQFILSSKKLLLSDSGFYLCASDTRNTEAFFGQGTRLTVV.

This clonotype was counted many times. The chain has TRBV27 and TRBJ2-7; 8 bases align to TRBD1. The CDR3 consists of 15 residues. Trimming at V came to 3 bases and at J to 5 bases, leaving 9 bases not matched to a gene. Germline V gene lookup returns CDR1 MNHEY and CDR2 SMNVEV (reference sequence). The CDR3 DNA follows: TGTGCCAGCAGTTTTTCCCCGGGACAGGTAAACGAGCAGTACTTC. Its protein product is CASSFSPGQVNEQYF.

This clonotype was counted between two and nine times. Lacking the conserved final phenylalanine or tryptophan, this CDR3 likely reflects a read error. It is unclear where the CDR3 begins or ends on the DNA, so no DNA is shown, and the CDR3 is as TCRdb lists it. The J gene is TRBJ2-7, the V gene TRBV7-9; the table assigns TRBD1, which was not confirmed against the DNA. Looked up from germline, CDR1 is SEHNR and CDR2 is FQNEAQ (reference sequence). Inclusive of both ends, the CDR3 amounts to 11 amino acids. Here the CDR3 reads CASSLGAGWDY.

This clonotype was observed at least ten times. V gene TRBV28 combines with J gene TRBJ2-1; 9 bases agree with TRBD1. CDR3 length: 15 amino acids. Trimming at V came to 6 bases and at J to 5 bases, leaving 8 bases not matched to a gene. Per the germline V gene, CDR1 is MDHEN and CDR2 is SYDVKM. CDR3 region: CASRVTGGWNNEQFF. The DNA for the CDR3 is TGTGCCAGCAGAGTCACAGGGGGCTGGAACAATGAGCAGTTCTTC.

There are many counts of this clonotype. This chain connects TRBV20-1 to TRBJ2-7; 8 nucleotides align to TRBD1. The germline V gene has CDR1 DFQATT and CDR2 SNEGSKA (reference sequence). CDR3 length: 15 amino acids. With V trimmed by 3 bases and J by 0 bases, 7 bases remained unmatched. In DNA, the CDR3 is TGCAGTGCTAGGGAGGGGGACAGGAGCTCCTACGAGCAGTACTTC. Amino acid sequence: CSAREGDRSSYEQYF.

In this sample, this clonotype turned up many times. The chain carries TRBV9 and TRBJ1-2, with D unclear. The length of the CDR3 is 14 residues. The germline V gene encodes CDR1 SGDLS and CDR2 YYNGEE. Trimming removed 4 bases from V and 8 bases from J, with 18 bases in between. In nucleotides, the CDR3 is TGTGCCAGCAGCCCCGAATCTGGCAGCGACGGCTACACCTTC. It codes for CASSPESGSDGYTF. The whole variable domain, remainder taken from reference TRBV9 and TRBJ1-2, is DSGVTQTPKHLITATGQRVTLRCSPRSGDLSVYWYQQSLDQGLQFLIQYYNGEERAKGNILERFSAQQFPDLHSELNLSSLELGDSALYFCASSPESGSDGYTFGSGTRLTVV.

This clonotype was recorded a few times. The chain is built from TRBV11-2 and TRBJ1-3, with 7 bases matching TRBD1. Per germline, CDR1 SGHAT and CDR2 FQNNGV. Trimming at V came to 5 bases and at J to 8 bases, leaving 6 bases not matched to a gene. The CDR3 is made up of 13 amino acids. The CDR3 nucleotides read TGTGCCAGCAGCAAGGGGACAGAGTACACCATATATTTT. Encoded protein: CASSKGTEYTIYF.

V gene TRBV18 combines with J gene TRBJ2-2; 10 bases fit TRBD1. J lost 4 bases, V lost 4 bases, and 3 bases had no gene match. Germline V gene lookup returns CDR1 KGHSH and CDR2 LQKENI. This CDR3 spans 15 amino acids. The CDR3 DNA reads TGTGCCAGCTCACGCGGGACAGGGGCCACCGGGGAGCTGTTTTTT. It yields the protein CASSRGTGATGELFF.

Ten or more counts support this clonotype. The chain recombines TRBV28 with TRBJ1-5, with unresolved D. V lost 5 bases, J lost 10 bases, and 12 bases lay in between. Germline V lookup: CDR1 MDHEN, CDR2 SYDVKM. The length of the CDR3 is 12 residues. The CDR3 reads CASSPSFVPQHF. CDR3 sequence (DNA): TGTGCCAGCAGTCCCAGTTTTGTCCCCCAGCATTTT.

This clonotype was seen at least ten times. Mismatch with germline at one junction end may stem from a read error. This chain connects TRBV11-2 to TRBJ2-7, with 9 bases identical to TRBD1. The CDR3 has 16 amino acids. Germline CDR1 SGHAT, CDR2 FQNNGV. The CDR3 coding sequence is TGCGCCAGCAGCTTGAGTTTGGGACAGGGCGCCTACGAGCAGTACTTC. Translating it yields CASSLSLGQGAYEQYF.

This clonotype was counted at least ten times. The rearrangement uses TRBV28 and TRBJ2-2, with TRBD1 matching over 10 bases. The V segment lost 4 bases and the J segment 7 bases; nucleotides outside the gene matches: 9. This CDR3 spans 16 amino acids. The germline V gene has CDR1 MDHEN and CDR2 SYDVKM. In nucleotides, the CDR3 is TGTGCCAGCAGTTCCCCGGGACAGGGGCCGGGCGGGGAGCTGTTTTTT. This gives the protein CASSSPGQGPGGELFF.

This rearrangement joins TRBV20-1 to TRBJ1-6; D not certain. The CDR3 totals 15 residues. The V end was cut by 0 bases, the J end by 4 bases, with 10 bases between. The germline V gene encodes CDR1 DFQATT and CDR2 SNEGSKA (reference sequence). Here the CDR3 reads CSARDATIYNSPLHF. The CDR3 bases are TGCAGTGCTAGAGATGCGACGATTTATAATTCACCCCTCCACTTT.

This clonotype occurred many times. The chain employs TRBV11-2 and TRBJ2-5, with a tentative D call TRBD2 (5 bases). V lost 3 bases and J 9 bases, leaving 11 bases between the germline ends. The CDR3 consists of 12 residues. Germline V gives CDR1 SGHAT, CDR2 FQNNGV. Here the CDR3 DNA reads TGTGCCAGCAGCTTGAGCGGAAGCGCCCAGTACTTC. This codes for CASSLSGSAQYF. The variable domain in full, with the rest retrieved from reference TRBV11-2 and TRBJ2-5, is EAGVAQSPRYKIIEKRQSVAFWCNPISGHATLYWYQQILGQGPKLLIQFQNNGVVDDSQLPKDRFSAERLKGVDSTLKIQPAKLEDSAVYLCASSLSGSAQYFGPGTRLLVL.

The chain has TRBV10-3 and TRBJ1-1; no definite D call. Germline V gives CDR1 ENHRY, CDR2 SYGVKD. The CDR3 is 15 residues long. The germline V and J ends were trimmed by 0 bases and 5 bases, with 13 bases remaining between them. CDR3 DNA: TGTGCCATCAGTGAGTCGAGGCTCTCGGGAACTGAAGCTTTCTTT. Amino acid sequence: CAISESRLSGTEAFF.

This clonotype was seen at least ten times. The chain joins TRBV28 to TRBJ2-7, with 8 bases aligning to TRBD1. Looked up from germline, CDR1 is MDHEN and CDR2 is SYDVKM. The V and J ends lost 5 bases and 6 bases, in that order; junction bases with no gene match: 9. The CDR3 is 14 residues long. The CDR3 nucleotides read TGTGCCAGCAGTACGACAGGGGCGAGGACCGAGCAGTACTTC. Translation gives CASSTTGARTEQYF.

The chain links TRBV7-9 to TRBJ2-1, with 12 bases lining up with TRBD2. V lost 5 bases and J lost 9; bases outside the gene matches: 8. CDR3 length: 15 residues. CDR1 and CDR2 (germline): SEHNR, FQNEAQ (reference sequence). The CDR3 bases are TGTGCCAGCAGCGGCCGGACTAGCGGGATCGGTGAGCAGTTCTTC. Its translation: CASSGRTSGIGEQFF.

This clonotype was counted only a few times. The rearrangement links TRBV5-1 to TRBJ2-7, with 7 bases lining up with TRBD1. CDR1 is SGHRS and CDR2 is YFSETQ in the germline V gene. V lost 5 bases and J lost 3; bases outside the gene matches: 8. The CDR3 contains 14 residues. CDR3 protein: CASSVGQLNYEQYF. The CDR3 region has the DNA TGCGCCAGCAGTGTGGGACAGCTAAACTACGAGCAGTACTTC.

This clonotype was counted once. The chain joins TRBV9 to TRBJ2-6; D is possibly TRBD2 (5 bases). V lost 4 bases and J 0 bases, leaving 11 bases between the germline ends. This CDR3 spans 16 amino acids. Germline values: CDR1 SGDLS, CDR2 YYNGEE. Here the CDR3 DNA reads TGTGCCAGCAGCTTGGAGGCCCCCTCTGGGGCCAACGTCCTGACTTTC. Amino acid sequence: CASSLEAPSGANVLTF.

V is TRBV30 and J is TRBJ2-3; D unclear. The germline gives CDR1 GTSNPN, CDR2 SVGIG (reference sequence). Between the trimmed V and J ends, which lost 2 bases and 1 base, there was a span of 13 bases. This CDR3 contains 15 residues. CDR3 loop: CAWSPTLTGTDTQYF. CDR3 DNA: TGTGCCTGGAGTCCGACCCTAACAGGCACAGATACGCAGTATTTT.